Sequencing of this T cell receptor beta chain was carried out in a study of blood T cell repertoires in COVID-19. Germline CDR1 and CDR2: MNHEY and SVGEGT. Trimming removed 2 bases from V and 3 bases from J; junction bases left unmatched: 7. The CDR3 has 17 residues. TCRdb's table, derived via immunoSEQ multiplex PCR, lists solely in-frame clones and lacks some. This sample has 210,000 or so clones, with around four fifths found just once. The sample was peripheral blood. The chain is built from TRBV6-2 or TRBV6-3 and TRBJ2-6; 7 bases map to TRBD1. This clonotype was sampled from an elderly woman with active or convalescent COVID-19. The CDR3 DNA sequence: TGTGCCAGCAGTTACCCCCGACAGGGTGTTGGGGCCAACGTCCTGACTTTC. Encoded protein: CASSYPRQGVGANVLTF.